The 9 T cell receptor beta chains in this list originate from one sample, sequenced in a study of cytomegalovirus exposure and HLA in healthy donors. With 60 Vbeta and 13 Jbeta primers, the PCR was carried out. Sequenced by immunoSEQ multiplex PCR; TCRdb stores in-frame clones only, minus some. The sample has 90,000 to 140,000 clones, approximately 86% seen once; the top ten hold 5.5% to 7%. Sequencing was done on a sample of PBMCs. These receptors originate from a young man in good health and CMV-seronegative.

This clone has just one count. This rearrangement joins TRBV5-1 to TRBJ2-7; D perhaps matches TRBD2 (7 bases). The CDR3 totals 14 residues. With 4 bases removed from V and 9 bases from J, the gap between germline ends came to 20 bases. Germline V gene sequence: CDR1 SGHRS, CDR2 YFSETQ. The CDR3 sequence is CASSPDSGGKVQYF. The CDR3 coding sequence is TGCGCCAGCAGCCCGGACTCGGGGGGCAAGGTGCAGTACTTC. The full variable domain, its missing parts supplied by reference TRBV5-1 and TRBJ2-7, is KAGVTQTPRYLIKTRGQQVTLSCSPISGHRSVSWYQQTPGQGLQFLFEYFSETQRNKGNFPGRFSGRQFSNSRSEMNVSTLELGDSALYLCASSPDSGGKVQYFGPGTRLTVT.

The gene calls are TRBV6-4 and TRBJ2-1; 7 nucleotides align to TRBD2. Trimming took 4 bases from V and 4 from J; bases not matched to a gene: 7. Germline lookup yields CDR1 MRHNA and CDR2 SNTAGT. The CDR3 loop spans 15 amino acids. CDR3 sequence (DNA): TGTGCCAGCAGTGGGGTAGCGGGCGGGTACAATGAGCAGTTCTTC. The encoded protein is CASSGVAGGYNEQFF.

The chain employs TRBV28 and TRBJ2-7; 8 bases match TRBD2. CDR1 is MDHEN and CDR2 is SYDVKM in the germline V gene. Losses at the gene ends were 6 bases for V and 3 bases for J; bases not matched to a gene: 4. The CDR3 loop spans 13 amino acids. The CDR3 region has the DNA TGTGCCAGCAGGAGCGGGGGAAACTACGAGCAGTACTTC. Translating gives CASRSGGNYEQYF.

This clone was recorded a few times. This sequence joins TRBV12-5 and TRBJ1-3; D possibly corresponds to TRBD1 (6 bases). Germline assignment: CDR1 LGHNT and CDR2 FRNRAP. V lost 4 bases to trimming and J lost 3 bases, with 13 bases between them. The CDR3 has 15 amino acids. DNA of the CDR3: TGTGCTAGTGGTTCCAACAGGGAAAATGGAAACACCATATATTTT. Translated: CASGSNRENGNTIYF.

The chain is built from TRBV7-8 and TRBJ2-5, with a weak D call TRBD2 (6 bases). Per germline, CDR1 SGHVS and CDR2 FQNEAQ. The CDR3 is 15 amino acids. V was trimmed by 1 base and J by 2 bases, leaving 11 bases between them. The CDR3 sequence is CASSLGGGIQETQYF. CDR3 DNA sequence: TGTGCCAGCAGCTTAGGAGGCGGGATTCAAGAGACCCAGTACTTC. The full variable domain, its missing parts supplied by reference TRBV7-8 and TRBJ2-5, is GAGVSQSPRYKVAKRGQDVALRCDPISGHVSLFWYQQALGQGPEFLTYFQNEAQLDKSGLPSDRFFAERPEGSVSTLKIQRTQQEDSAVYLCASSLGGGIQETQYFGPGTRLLVL.

This chain uses TRBV7-8 with TRBJ1-5; no clear D. Germline V gene lookup returns CDR1 SGHVS and CDR2 FQNEAQ. Trimming shortened V by 3 bases and J by 4 bases, and 7 bases separated the two germline ends. The CDR3 has 13 amino acids. CDR3 protein: CASSLRNNQPQHF. CDR3 nucleotides: TGTGCCAGCAGCTTGCGAAATAATCAGCCCCAGCATTTT.

This clone was seen a single time. The V call is TRBV6-5, the J call TRBJ1-6; TRBD1 is a possible D gene (5 bases). Trimming took 6 bases from V and 10 from J, leaving 13 bases between them. In germline, CDR1 is MNHEY, CDR2 SVGAGI. This CDR3 region has 13 residues. The CDR3, as DNA: TGTGCCAGCAGAGGCAGGCGGGACTCACCCCTCCACTTT. Protein product: CASRGRRDSPLHF.

The V call is TRBV2, the J call TRBJ1-2; D unresolved. The CDR3 spans 13 residues. The germline V gene has CDR1 SNHLY and CDR2 FYNNEI. V shed 2 bases and J shed 4 bases, with 8 bases lying between them. For the CDR3, the DNA is TGTGCCAGCAGTGAAAGTGGCAGCTATGGCTACACCTTC. Protein: CASSESGSYGYTF. Drawing the rest from reference TRBV2 and TRBJ1-2, the complete variable domain is EPEVTQTPSHQVTQMGQEVILRCVPISNHLYFYWYRQILGQKVEFLVSFYNNEISEKSEIFDDQFSVERPDGSNFTLKIRSTKLEDSAMYFCASSESGSYGYTFGSGTRLTVV.

V gene TRBV28 combines with J gene TRBJ1-2; weak D call: TRBD1 (6 bases). The CDR3 has 14 residues. Germline lookup yields CDR1 MDHEN and CDR2 SYDVKM. V was cut by 3 bases and J by 5 bases, with 13 bases left in between. The CDR3 DNA follows: TGTGCCAGCAGTTTTCTCAGGGGATTGTATGGCTACACCTTC. Residues: CASSFLRGLYGYTF.